What follows are 21 T cell receptor beta chains derived from one specimen sequenced in a study of beta chain features in type 1 diabetes. Expressed TCRB transcripts were sequenced because the entire RNA isolate underwent reverse transcription. Some clones are missing from TCRdb's copy, which holds only in-frame ones; the method was immunoSEQ multiplex PCR. Among 860,000 or so clones listed, roughly 17% were seen once. The sequencing sample was made of naive CD4+ T cells from blood. These TCRs come from a woman in her late teens or twenties in good health.

This clone was counted only a few times. The chain recombines TRBV29-1 with TRBJ2-3, with D tentatively TRBD1 (7 bases). Trimming pared 7 bases from V and 5 bases from J, leaving 19 bases between. There are 14 residues in the CDR3. Per germline, CDR1 SQVTM and CDR2 ANQGSEA. The CDR3 reads CSGGQRLGGDTQYF. Here the CDR3 DNA reads TGCAGCGGGGGACAGCGTCTCGGGGGAGATACGCAGTATTTT.

The rearrangement uses TRBV4-1 and TRBJ1-5, with D possibly TRBD1 on 5 matching bases. CDR1 is MGHRA and CDR2 is YSYEKL in the germline V gene. The CDR3 has 16 residues. V was cut by 4 bases and J by 0 bases, with 13 bases left in between. In DNA form, the CDR3 reads TGCGCCAGCAGCCTTGTTATGGACACTAGCAATCAGCCCCAGCATTTT. Translation: CASSLVMDTSNQPQHF.

This rearrangement joins TRBV10-2 to TRBJ2-2; D is uncertain. V lost 6 bases and J lost 0, with 8 bases in between. Germline V CDR1 and CDR2: WSHSY, SAAADI. The CDR3 has 14 residues. CDR3 nucleotides: TGCGCCAGCAGAACTGACACGAACACCGGGGAGCTGTTTTTT. This translates into CASRTDTNTGELFF.

The chain links TRBV4-2 to TRBJ1-4; 10 bases are shared with TRBD1. The CDR3 is 18 residues long. Germline CDR1 reads LGHNA; CDR2 reads YNFKEQ. Trimming at V came to 2 bases and at J to 0 bases, leaving 6 bases not matched to a gene. The CDR3 DNA reads TGTGCCAGCAGCCAACCTCCGACAGGGGGCGCAACTAATGAAAAACTGTTTTTT. Its translation is CASSQPPTGGATNEKLFF.

The chain couples TRBV30 to TRBJ2-7; D is undetermined. The CDR3 has 16 amino acids. CDR1 GTSNPN and CDR2 SVGIG come from the germline V gene (reference sequence). Trimming pared 2 bases from V and 0 bases from J, leaving 17 bases between. CDR3 bases: TGTGCCTGGAGTTTCCAGAGAGAGACAAGCTCCTACGAGCAGTACTTC. This translates into CAWSFQRETSSYEQYF.

This sequence joins TRBV4-2 and TRBJ2-2, with 11 bases fitting TRBD2. CDR1 and CDR2 (germline): LGHNA, YNFKEQ. The CDR3 runs to 18 residues. The junction had 10 bases not matched to a gene; V was cut back by 0 bases and J by 7 bases. The CDR3 spells CASSQDGHPSGRNGELFF. The CDR3 coding sequence is TGTGCCAGCAGCCAAGACGGTCACCCTAGCGGGAGGAACGGGGAGCTGTTTTTT.

The sample holds a few counts of this clone. V gene TRBV5-4 combines with J gene TRBJ1-2; D unclear. The germline CDR1 and CDR2 sequences are SGHNT and YYREEE (reference sequence). V dropped 2 bases and J dropped 5 bases, with 10 bases sitting between them. The CDR3 spans 13 residues. This CDR3 is CASSLRLEYGYTF. CDR3 nucleotide sequence: TGTGCCAGCAGCTTACGACTGGAGTATGGCTACACCTTC. The full variable domain, with the rest looked up from reference TRBV5-4 and TRBJ1-2, is ETGVTQSPTHLIKTRGQQVTLRCSSQSGHNTVSWYQQALGQGPQFIFQYYREEENGRGNFPPRFSGLQFPNYSSELNVNALELDDSALYLCASSLRLEYGYTFGSGTRLTVV.

The chain combines TRBV5-6 with TRBJ1-5; 7 nucleotides match TRBD1. The CDR3 consists of 15 residues. Germline assignment: CDR1 SGHDT and CDR2 YYEEEE. V gave up 1 base and J gave up 11 bases; unmatched junction bases: 12. The CDR3: CASSLTRQGLLSQHF. CDR3 bases: TGTGCCAGCAGCTTGACAAGACAGGGCCTCTTGTCCCAGCATTTT.

This clone was seen a handful of times. CDR3 sequence: CASSSQYRGAGTLSSGNTIYF. The DNA of the CDR3 is TGTGCCAGCAGCTCACAATACAGGGGCGCTGGGACGCTGAGCTCTGGAAACACCATATATTTT. This chain connects TRBV7-6 to TRBJ1-3; 7 bases are a match to TRBD1. The CDR3 runs to 21 residues. Germline V gene data show CDR1 as SGHVS and CDR2 as FNYEAQ. After removal of 4 bases from V and 0 bases from J, the junction contained 21 bases not matched to a gene.

V and J are TRBV2 and TRBJ1-1; D perhaps matches TRBD1 (6 bases). There are 13 residues in the CDR3. Germline CDR1 is SNHLY and CDR2 is FYNNEI. Trimming took off 7 bases at V and 4 bases at J, with 13 bases between the two ends. The CDR3 region is CASKLEGGTEAFF. The CDR3, as DNA: TGTGCCAGCAAGCTCGAAGGGGGCACTGAAGCTTTCTTT.

This chain links TRBV6-5 with TRBJ2-7, with no clear D. CDR1 MNHEY and CDR2 SVGAGI come from the germline V gene. The germline V and J ends were trimmed by 0 bases and 3 bases, with 12 bases remaining between them. This CDR3 has 15 residues. The CDR3 region is CASSYSAGPGYEQYF. The CDR3 nucleotides read TGTGCCAGCAGTTACTCGGCAGGTCCCGGCTACGAGCAGTACTTC.

DNA of the CDR3: TGTGCCAGCAGTGGACAGAGTCCCTATGGCTACACCTTC. Translation: CASSGQSPYGYTF. The chain uses TRBV28 and TRBJ1-2; maybe TRBD1 (6 bases). The V gene's germline CDR1 is MDHEN and CDR2 SYDVKM. Trimming pared 5 bases from V and 4 bases from J, leaving 11 bases between. CDR3 length: 13 residues.

J is TRBJ2-5 and V is TRBV6-6; TRBD1 agrees at 10 bases. V lost 2 bases and J lost 1; bases outside the gene matches: 4. This CDR3 is 16 amino acids long. Germline CDR1 and CDR2: MNHNY and SVGAGI (reference sequence). CDR3 residues: CASSYTGTGVQETQYF. The DNA of the CDR3 is TGTGCCAGCAGTTACACCGGGACAGGGGTCCAAGAGACCCAGTACTTC.

This clone was counted a few times. The CDR3: CATSGPGLAGVGTDTQYF. CDR3 coding DNA: TGTGCCACCTCTGGACCGGGACTAGCGGGAGTGGGCACAGATACGCAGTATTTT. V is TRBV21-1 and J is TRBJ2-3; TRBD2 is the table's D call and was not checked against the DNA. TRBV21-1 is noted as a pseudogene. The CDR3 has 18 amino acids.

The rearrangement uses TRBV19 and TRBJ2-7; 8 nucleotides align to TRBD2. CDR1 is LNHDA and CDR2 is SQIVND in the germline V gene (reference sequence). V shed 3 bases and J 3 bases; nucleotides not matched to a gene: 4. This CDR3 comprises 14 residues. CDR3 DNA sequence: TGTGCCAGTAGTATCAGCAGCGGGAGCTACGAGCAGTACTTC. Translation gives CASSISSGSYEQYF.

This clone was seen a handful of times. For the CDR3, the DNA is TGTGCCAGCAGTTACTCGGGGGCCAGCAATGAAAAACTGTTTTTT. It yields the protein CASSYSGASNEKLFF. V and J are TRBV6-5 and TRBJ1-4; tentatively, D is TRBD1 (6 bases). The length of the CDR3 is 15 residues. The V and J ends lost 0 bases and 5 bases respectively, with 10 bases between them. Germline V gene lookup returns CDR1 MNHEY and CDR2 SVGAGI.

V and J are TRBV14 and TRBJ2-1; no firm D call. Germline loops: CDR1 SGHDN, CDR2 FVKESK. Trimming took off 0 bases at V and 5 bases at J, with 17 bases between the two ends. CDR3 length: 17 residues. CDR3 DNA: TGTGCCAGCAGCCAAGACCACGGCCCCGTATTCGACAATGAGCAGTTCTTC. This encodes CASSQDHGPVFDNEQFF.

The V gene is TRBV9, the J gene TRBJ2-1; 12 nucleotides match TRBD2. The CDR3 is 16 residues long. CDR1 SGDLS and CDR2 YYNGEE come from the germline V gene. V gave up 3 bases and J gave up 4 bases; unmatched junction bases: 5. The CDR3, as DNA: TGTGCCAGCAGCGCAGGACTAGCGGGATCTTACAATGAGCAGTTCTTC. Its protein product is CASSAGLAGSYNEQFF.

This clone was found a few times. The CDR3 DNA follows: TGTGCCAGCAGCTTTCGGGAGGCCCAAGAGACCCAGTACTTC. It encodes CASSFREAQETQYF. V is TRBV7-9 and J is TRBJ2-5; 7 bases align to TRBD2. This CDR3 is 14 amino acids long. The V gene end was trimmed by 3 bases and the J gene end by 1 base; junction bases not matched to a gene: 2. CDR1 is SEHNR and CDR2 is FQNEAQ in the germline V gene (reference sequence).

This clone was seen more than once but under ten times. The J gene is TRBJ2-3, the V gene TRBV10-3; possibly TRBD2 for D (5 bases). The V gene lost 8 bases and the J gene lost 4 bases, with 19 bases spanning the gap. This CDR3 is built from 15 residues. Germline V gene sequence: CDR1 ENHRY, CDR2 SYGVKD. Here the CDR3 reads CAIASLARGSDTQYF. The CDR3 DNA follows: TGTGCCATCGCCTCCCTAGCTAGAGGCTCAGATACGCAGTATTTT.

This chain joins TRBV19 and TRBJ1-5, with 10 bases matching TRBD1. V trimming: 3 bases; J trimming: 6 bases; junction bases outside the gene matches: 8. Germline V gene sequence: CDR1 LNHDA, CDR2 SQIVND (reference sequence). There are 16 residues in the CDR3. The CDR3 region has the DNA TGTGCCAGTAGTATGGCGGGACAGGGGTTGCGTCAGCCCCAGCATTTT. It is translated as CASSMAGQGLRQPQHF.